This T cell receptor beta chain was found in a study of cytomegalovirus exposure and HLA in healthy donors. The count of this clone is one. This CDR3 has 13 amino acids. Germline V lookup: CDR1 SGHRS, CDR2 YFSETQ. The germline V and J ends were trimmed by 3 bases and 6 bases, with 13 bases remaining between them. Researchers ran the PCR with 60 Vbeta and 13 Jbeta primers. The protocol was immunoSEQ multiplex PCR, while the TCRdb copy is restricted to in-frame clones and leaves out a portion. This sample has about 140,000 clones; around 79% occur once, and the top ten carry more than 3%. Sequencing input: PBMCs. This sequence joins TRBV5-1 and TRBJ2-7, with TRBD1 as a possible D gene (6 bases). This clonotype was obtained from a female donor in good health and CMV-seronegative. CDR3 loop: CASSSLDSFEQYF. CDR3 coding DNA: TGCGCCAGCAGCTCACTGGACAGCTTCGAGCAGTACTTC. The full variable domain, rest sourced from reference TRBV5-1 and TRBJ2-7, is KAGVTQTPRYLIKTRGQQVTLSCSPISGHRSVSWYQQTPGQGLQFLFEYFSETQRNKGNFPGRFSGRQFSNSRSEMNVSTLELGDSALYLCASSSLDSFEQYFGPGTRLTVT.